This entry lists 27 T cell receptor beta chains sequenced from one sample in a study of blood T cell repertoires in COVID-19. Method: immunoSEQ multiplex PCR; TCRdb's copy keeps in-frame clones and lacks some. The sample has about 200,000 clones; about 82% are singletons. Material for sequencing was PBMCs or T cells enriched from blood (not recorded which). The receptors stem from a middle-aged man with acute COVID-19.

The CDR3 DNA is TGTGCCAGCAGCCTTAAACCATATGGGGGGTCCTACGAGCAGTACTTC. Translation gives CASSLKPYGGSYEQYF. The rearrangement uses TRBV7-2 and TRBJ2-7; TRBD2 is a possible D gene (6 bases). Germline V gives CDR1 SGHTA, CDR2 FQGNSA. Deletions cut 5 bases from V and 1 base from J, with 18 bases between. CDR3 length equals 16 residues.

This clone was observed at least ten times. The V gene is TRBV4-2, the J gene TRBJ2-3, with 8 positions matching TRBD2. J gave up 2 bases and V 0 bases, and 4 bases lay outside the gene matches. CDR3 length: 16 residues. Per germline, CDR1 LGHNA and CDR2 YNFKEQ. CDR3 in amino acids: CASSQEPGGLTDTQYF. CDR3 nucleotide sequence: TGTGCCAGCAGCCAAGAACCGGGAGGGCTCACAGATACGCAGTATTTT.

This clone was seen only a few times. CDR3 amino acids: CASRLLGSYNEQFF. CDR3 sequence (DNA): TGTGCCAGCCGCCTTCTAGGCTCCTACAATGAGCAGTTCTTC. The genes are TRBV27 and TRBJ2-1; D unclear. The V gene lost 8 bases and the J gene lost 0 bases, with 11 bases spanning the gap. Per germline, CDR1 MNHEY and CDR2 SMNVEV (reference sequence). The CDR3 is made up of 14 amino acids.

This sequence joins TRBV21-1 and TRBJ2-5; TRBD1 reflects the table's D call only, with no check against the DNA. TRBV21-1 corresponds to a pseudogene. The CDR3 spans 14 residues. The CDR3 spells CASSRGTVQETQYF. As DNA, the CDR3 is TGTGCCAGCAGCCGTGGGACAGTACAAGAGACCCAGTACTTC.

This clone was counted once. CDR3 loop: CASSPRLARTDTQYF. As DNA, the CDR3 is TGTGCCAGCAGTCCTCGACTAGCGCGCACAGATACGCAGTATTTT. V gene TRBV28 combines with J gene TRBJ2-3, with TRBD2 matching 8 bases. This CDR3 comprises 15 residues. Trimming removed 5 bases from V and 1 base from J; junction bases left unmatched: 5. Germline values: CDR1 MDHEN, CDR2 SYDVKM. The full variable domain, completed using reference TRBV28 and TRBJ2-3, is DVKVTQSSRYLVKRTGEKVFLECVQDMDHENMFWYRQDPGLGLRLIYFSYDVKMKEKGDIPEGYSVSREKKERFSLILESASTNQTSMYLCASSPRLARTDTQYFGPGTRLTVL.

The gene calls are TRBV30 and TRBJ2-7, with TRBD2 matching over 7 bases. This CDR3 region has 14 residues. The V segment lost 0 bases and the J segment 5 bases; nucleotides outside the gene matches: 7. CDR1 and CDR2 (germline): GTSNPN, SVGIG (reference sequence). The CDR3 protein is CAWSVLREMDEQYF. CDR3 nucleotide sequence: TGTGCCTGGAGTGTATTGCGGGAGATGGACGAGCAGTACTTC.

The chain uses TRBV27 and TRBJ2-5; possible D gene TRBD1, 6 bases. The V end was cut by 6 bases, the J end by 1 base, with 9 bases between. The CDR3 contains 13 residues. Per the germline V gene, CDR1 is MNHEY and CDR2 is SMNVEV (reference sequence). Here the CDR3 DNA reads TGTGCCAGCAGGGGACACACCCAAGAGACCCAGTACTTC. It is translated as CASRGHTQETQYF.

In its sample, this clone was seen a few times. CDR3 sequence: CSASPGTRNYEQYF. The CDR3 region has the DNA TGCAGTGCTAGTCCCGGGACTAGGAACTACGAGCAGTACTTC. The gene calls are TRBV20-1 and TRBJ2-7; 8 bases are a match to TRBD2. CDR3 length: 14 residues. Looked up from germline, CDR1 is DFQATT and CDR2 is SNEGSKA (reference sequence). The V and J ends lost 3 bases and 3 bases, in that order; junction bases with no gene match: 7.

The rearrangement uses TRBV28 and TRBJ2-7; D unresolved. Germline V gene sequence: CDR1 MDHEN, CDR2 SYDVKM. The CDR3 runs to 12 residues. V gave up 3 bases and J gave up 1 base, with 4 bases separating them. The DNA of the CDR3 is TGTGCCAGCAGTTTCAGTTCCTACGAGCAGTACTTC. Translating it yields CASSFSSYEQYF.

The chain recombines TRBV7-9 with TRBJ2-7; unclear D gene. The V end lost 4 bases, the J end lost 1 base, and 8 bases lay between the germline ends. From germline, CDR1 is SEHNR and CDR2 FQNEAQ (reference sequence). The CDR3 is made up of 13 amino acids. CDR3 DNA sequence: TGTGCCAGCAGCTATGGTGAGTCCTACGAGCAGTACTTC. It codes for CASSYGESYEQYF.

This clone came up a few times. V gene TRBV3-1 (or the pseudogene TRBV3-2) combines with J gene TRBJ2-7; 7 bases align to TRBD1. Germline V gives CDR1 LGHDT, CDR2 YNNKEL (reference sequence). V dropped 4 bases and J dropped 2; count of bases not matched to a gene: 5. This CDR3 has 14 residues. The CDR3 is CASSRQGNPYEQYF. CDR3 DNA: TGTGCCAGCAGCCGACAGGGAAACCCCTACGAGCAGTACTTC.

The V and J genes are TRBV6-4 and TRBJ2-1; the D gene is possibly TRBD2 (5 bases). The V end lost 4 bases, the J end lost 0 bases, and 10 bases lay between the germline ends. This CDR3 contains 15 residues. Per germline, CDR1 MRHNA and CDR2 SNTAGT. The CDR3 DNA is TGTGCCAGCAGTGCTCGGGGAAACTCCTACAATGAGCAGTTCTTC. This sequence encodes CASSARGNSYNEQFF.

This clone was observed a few times. J is TRBJ1-5 and V is TRBV20-1; 9 bases fit TRBD1. Germline V lookup: CDR1 DFQATT, CDR2 SNEGSKA (reference sequence). CDR3 length: 16 residues. V lost 3 bases and J lost 3; bases outside the gene matches: 9. Here the CDR3 reads CSASGGQGIDNQPQHF. Here the CDR3 DNA reads TGCAGTGCTAGTGGGGGACAGGGAATCGACAATCAGCCCCAGCATTTT.

The J gene is TRBJ2-1, the V gene TRBV5-1, with D possibly TRBD1 on 6 matching bases. CDR1 and CDR2 (germline): SGHRS, YFSETQ. Trimming removed 4 bases from V and 4 bases from J, with 9 bases in between. CDR3 length: 13 residues. CDR3 amino acids: CASSEGQYNEQFF. CDR3 DNA: TGCGCCAGCAGCGAGGGACAATACAATGAGCAGTTCTTC.

The J gene is TRBJ2-1, the V gene TRBV19; TRBD2 might be the D (5 bases). This CDR3 region has 15 residues. Germline assignment: CDR1 LNHDA and CDR2 SQIVND (reference sequence). V lost 3 bases to trimming and J lost 1 base, with 10 bases between them. The CDR3 sequence: CASSIGTRSYNEQFF. CDR3 DNA: TGTGCCAGTAGTATCGGAACTAGATCCTACAATGAGCAGTTCTTC.

CDR3 DNA: TGTGCCAGCAGTTCGGGACTAGCGGGAGGGGAGCAGTTCTTC. Translating gives CASSSGLAGGEQFF. This chain links TRBV27 with TRBJ2-1; 16 bases agree with TRBD2. Trimming at V came to 4 bases and at J to 10 bases, leaving 1 base not matched to a gene. Germline V gene data show CDR1 as MNHEY and CDR2 as SMNVEV (reference sequence). There are 14 residues in the CDR3.

The V call is TRBV15, the J call TRBJ2-2; D gene unclear. The V gene's germline CDR1 is LNHNV and CDR2 YYDKDF (reference sequence). This CDR3 is built from 13 residues. The ends were cut back, 5 bases at V and 1 base at J, with 5 bases in the middle. DNA for the CDR3: TGTGCCACCAGCCCAGTGAACACCGGGGAGCTGTTTTTT. Residues: CATSPVNTGELFF.

V and J are TRBV2 and TRBJ2-3, with D tentatively TRBD2 (5 bases). With 6 bases removed from V and 5 bases from J, the gap between germline ends came to 9 bases. The CDR3 spans 12 residues. CDR1 and CDR2 (germline): SNHLY, FYNNEI. CDR3 nucleotides: TGTGCCAGCAGGGGAGAAGAAGATACGCAGTATTTT. Its translation is CASRGEEDTQYF.

The CDR3 loop is CASSDGRTGKAEQYF. The CDR3 nucleotides are TGTGCCAGCAGTGACGGACGGACAGGGAAAGCCGAGCAGTACTTC. The rearrangement joins TRBV6-1 to TRBJ2-7, with 8 bases identical to TRBD1. Trimming removed 3 bases from V and 6 bases from J; junction bases left unmatched: 10. The CDR3 runs to 15 residues. CDR1 and CDR2 (germline): MNHNS, SASEGT.

The V call is TRBV28, the J call TRBJ1-2; no definite D call. Per germline, CDR1 MDHEN and CDR2 SYDVKM. V shed 6 bases and J shed 5 bases, with 13 bases lying between them. The CDR3 length is 13 residues. CDR3 in DNA: TGTGCCAGCAGACGAAGTGGGAGGTATGGCTACACCTTC. It translates to CASRRSGRYGYTF.

V usage is TRBV5-6 and J usage is TRBJ1-2; 7 bases match TRBD1. Trimming at V came to 0 bases and at J to 7 bases, leaving 3 bases not matched to a gene. The CDR3 has 13 amino acids. CDR1 is SGHDT, CDR2 YYEEEE, per germline. The CDR3 region is CASSLGQGSGYTF. In DNA, the CDR3 is TGTGCCAGCAGCTTGGGACAGGGCTCTGGCTACACCTTC.

The chain links TRBV9 to TRBJ1-1; D gene unclear. CDR1 and CDR2 from the germline V gene are SGDLS and YYNGEE. The ends were cut back, 2 bases at V and 8 bases at J, with 10 bases in the middle. The CDR3 is made up of 12 amino acids. Written as DNA, the CDR3 is TGTGCCAGCAGCGTCTCGGAGAGAGAAGCTTTCTTT. Translated: CASSVSEREAFF.

This clone was picked up one time. CDR3 in amino acids: CASSQTTGPGELFF. The CDR3 bases are TGTGCCAGCAGCCAAACAACAGGGCCCGGGGAGCTGTTTTTT. The genes are TRBV5-6 and TRBJ2-2; possibly TRBD1 for D (6 bases). The ends were cut back, 4 bases at V and 6 bases at J, with 13 bases in the middle. Germline V gene sequence: CDR1 SGHDT, CDR2 YYEEEE. The CDR3 totals 14 residues.

The chain combines TRBV3-1 (or the pseudogene TRBV3-2) with TRBJ2-5; 11 positions match TRBD2. This CDR3 contains 15 residues. The V segment lost 1 base and the J segment 3 bases; nucleotides outside the gene matches: 1. Germline-derived CDR1 and CDR2 are LGHDT and YNNKEL (reference sequence). The CDR3 DNA follows: TGTGCCAGCAGCCAAGTGGGACTAGCGGAAGAGACCCAGTACTTC. Translation: CASSQVGLAEETQYF.

The CDR3 bases are TGTGCCAGCCGGCCGCCTAGCGGGAGTCATAGTGAGCAGTTCTTC. Protein sequence: CASRPPSGSHSEQFF. This chain links TRBV13 with TRBJ2-1; 10 nucleotides align to TRBD2. Trimming removed 8 bases from V and 9 bases from J; junction bases left unmatched: 13. This CDR3 spans 15 amino acids. Germline V gives CDR1 PRHDT, CDR2 FYEKMQ (reference sequence).

The rearrangement uses TRBV7-6 and TRBJ2-2; the D is unclear. Germline V gene sequence: CDR1 SGHVS, CDR2 FNYEAQ. V was cut by 2 bases and J by 7 bases, with 5 bases left in between. This CDR3 contains 12 residues. The CDR3 loop reads CASSLLSGELFF. DNA for the CDR3: TGTGCCAGCAGCTTACTCAGCGGGGAGCTGTTTTTT.

The CDR3 loop reads CASTPLGGLIDTQYF. Here the CDR3 DNA reads TGTGCCAGCACCCCCTTGGGGGGGCTTATAGATACGCAGTATTTT. The chain employs TRBV25-1 and TRBJ2-3; tentatively, D is TRBD2 (7 bases). The CDR3 sequence is 15 residues long. Germline lookup yields CDR1 MGHDK and CDR2 SYGVNS. V lost 7 bases and J lost 5, with 19 bases in between.